One sample yielded the 18 T cell receptor beta chains listed below, sequenced in a study of cytomegalovirus exposure and HLA in healthy donors. Primers: 60 Vbeta forward and 13 Jbeta reverse. Libraries were prepared by immunoSEQ multiplex PCR; TCRdb keeps only in-frame clonotypes and omits some of them. Among roughly 150,000 clones listed, 65% to 70% were seen once. The sequenced material came from PBMCs. These receptors all stem from a young man in good health and CMV-seropositive.

This clone was picked up a small number of times. The chain employs TRBV6-5 and TRBJ1-6; D unclear. Germline loops: CDR1 MNHEY, CDR2 SVGAGI. There are 12 residues in the CDR3. V lost 5 bases to trimming and J lost 10 bases, with 9 bases between them. CDR3 nucleotide sequence: TGTGCCAGCAGTCCTTTGGCATCACCCCTCCACTTT. This encodes CASSPLASPLHF.

The sample holds many counts of this clone. The likely explanation is a read error, given a far larger clone one base away. This sample includes further DNA sequences coding for the same CDR3. The chain is built from TRBV19 and TRBJ1-3, with D hard to call. Germline assignment: CDR1 LNHDA and CDR2 SQIVND (reference sequence). This CDR3 is 15 amino acids long. CDR3 region: CATTLSSNSGNTIYF. CDR3 DNA sequence: TGCGCCACCACCTTGTCGAGTAACTCTGGAAACACCATATATTTT. The entire variable domain, with the rest obtained from reference TRBV19 and TRBJ1-3, is as follows: DGGITQSPKYLFRKEGQNVTLSCEQNLNHDAMYWYRQDPGQGLRLIYYSQIVNDFQKGDIAEGYSVSREKKESFPLTVTSAQKNPTAFYLCATTLSSNSGNTIYFGEGSWLTVV.

The rearrangement uses TRBV12-5 and TRBJ2-3; 11 bases are shared with TRBD1. The CDR3 consists of 16 residues. The germline V gene has CDR1 LGHNT and CDR2 FRNRAP. V was pared by 4 bases and J by 2 bases, with 5 bases of the junction left unmatched. The CDR3 reads CASGSGQGAATDTQYF. CDR3 bases: TGTGCTAGTGGTTCAGGACAGGGGGCGGCCACAGATACGCAGTATTTT.

This chain uses TRBV10-3 with TRBJ2-1, with 7 bases aligning to TRBD2. V dropped 9 bases and J dropped 7; count of bases not matched to a gene: 6. CDR1 is ENHRY and CDR2 is SYGVKD in the germline V gene. CDR3 length equals 12 residues. The CDR3 sequence: CAIGAGDNEQFF. The CDR3, as DNA: TGTGCCATTGGCGCGGGAGATAATGAGCAGTTCTTC.

This chain uses TRBV5-1 with TRBJ1-4; 7 nucleotides agree with TRBD1. V shed 0 bases, J shed 8 bases, and the junction held 7 bases outside the gene matches. The CDR3 runs to 15 residues. Germline-derived CDR1 and CDR2 are SGHRS and YFSETQ. The CDR3 sequence: CASSLAGTAAEKLFF. For the CDR3, the DNA is TGCGCCAGCAGCTTGGCGGGGACAGCAGCCGAAAAACTGTTTTTT.

The rearrangement links TRBV4-2 to TRBJ1-5, with D tentatively TRBD1 (6 bases). The CDR3 consists of 16 residues. The V and J ends lost 1 base and 5 bases respectively, with 15 bases between them. CDR1 LGHNA and CDR2 YNFKEQ come from the germline V gene. CDR3 amino acids: CASSQVQGQLHQPQHF. CDR3 nucleotide sequence: TGTGCCAGCAGCCAAGTACAAGGACAGCTACATCAGCCCCAGCATTTT.

The chain employs TRBV27 and TRBJ2-7; no definite D call. V gave up 0 bases and J gave up 1 base, with 13 bases separating them. This CDR3 is built from 16 residues. In germline, CDR1 is MNHEY, CDR2 SMNVEV (reference sequence). The CDR3 sequence is CASSLSSETLSYEQYF. The CDR3 DNA is TGTGCCAGCAGTTTATCGAGCGAAACCCTTTCCTACGAGCAGTACTTC.

The V call is TRBV4-1, the J call TRBJ2-7; 7 bases are shared with TRBD1. Germline V gene sequence: CDR1 MGHRA, CDR2 YSYEKL. Trimming cost V 4 bases and J 1 base; bases outside gene matches: 4. CDR3 size: 14 residues. This CDR3 reads CASSPRDRSYEQYF. DNA of the CDR3: TGCGCCAGCAGCCCACGGGACAGATCCTACGAGCAGTACTTC.

This clone was detected only once. The CDR3 protein is CARSCRTGGKGQPQHF. The CDR3 DNA is TGTGCCAGAAGCTGCCGGACAGGGGGAAAGGGTCAGCCCCAGCATTTT. The rearrangement joins TRBV5-3 to TRBJ1-5; TRBD1 agrees at 10 bases. TRBV5-3 is filed as an ORF, its function uncertain. CDR3 length: 16 residues. V was clipped by 3 bases and J by 6 bases; unmatched bases: 9.

This sequence joins TRBV5-1 and TRBJ2-5; 11 nucleotides agree with TRBD1. Germline-derived CDR1 and CDR2 are SGHRS and YFSETQ. This CDR3 region has 15 residues. J lost 3 bases, V lost 2 bases, and 3 bases had no gene match. The CDR3 loop is CASSFGTGGKETQYF. CDR3 nucleotide sequence: TGCGCCAGCAGCTTCGGGACAGGGGGGAAAGAGACCCAGTACTTC.

This clone showed up just a few times. J is TRBJ2-6 and V is TRBV5-4; no firm D call. The CDR3 consists of 16 residues. The V and J ends lost 3 bases and 0 bases respectively, with 10 bases between them. In germline, CDR1 is SGHNT, CDR2 YYREEE (reference sequence). The CDR3 DNA sequence: TGTGCCAGCAGCTCGACAACAAGCTCTGGGGCCAACGTCCTGACTTTC. Protein: CASSSTTSSGANVLTF.

V gene TRBV7-6 combines with J gene TRBJ2-1, with a possible D match to TRBD1 (6 bases). This CDR3 has 16 residues. The V end was cut by 1 base, the J end by 0 bases, with 10 bases between. CDR1 is SGHVS, CDR2 FNYEAQ, per germline. CDR3 nucleotides: TGTGCCAGCAGCTTAGTGCAGGGGTTCTCCTACAATGAGCAGTTCTTC. It is translated as CASSLVQGFSYNEQFF.

This clone came up a few times. The chain couples TRBV5-8 to TRBJ2-1, with 14 bases lining up with TRBD2. V dropped 3 bases and J dropped 0; count of bases not matched to a gene: 5. CDR1 and CDR2 (germline): SGHTS, YDEGEE. The CDR3 covers 18 residues. In DNA form, the CDR3 reads TGTGCCAGCAGCTCGCCCGGGACTAGCGGGAGCTCCTACAATGAGCAGTTCTTC. Translating gives CASSSPGTSGSSYNEQFF.

This rearrangement joins TRBV4-1 to TRBJ2-1, with 7 bases matching TRBD1. Germline V gene data show CDR1 as MGHRA and CDR2 as YSYEKL. This CDR3 is built from 15 residues. Losses at the gene ends were 4 bases for V and 3 bases for J; bases not matched to a gene: 6. The CDR3 DNA reads TGCGCCAGCAGCCGAGGAGACAGGGACTACAATGAGCAGTTCTTC. Protein product: CASSRGDRDYNEQFF.

The V and J genes are TRBV5-4 and TRBJ2-3, with 15 positions matching TRBD2. Trimming cost V 4 bases and J 5 bases; bases outside gene matches: 2. The CDR3 contains 15 residues. Per germline, CDR1 SGHNT and CDR2 YYREEE (reference sequence). For the CDR3, the DNA is TGTGCCAGCAGCCCGGGACTAGCGGGAGGAGATACGCAGTATTTT. Translated: CASSPGLAGGDTQYF.

In this sample, this clone turned up a few times. The chain carries TRBV27 and TRBJ1-3; D is unresolved. Per germline, CDR1 MNHEY and CDR2 SMNVEV (reference sequence). The CDR3 is 17 residues long. V lost 2 bases, J lost 0 bases, and 14 bases lay in between. The CDR3 loop is CASSLKAASISGNTIYF. In DNA form, the CDR3 reads TGTGCCAGCAGTTTAAAGGCGGCCTCGATCTCTGGAAACACCATATATTTT.

The V call is TRBV11-1, the J call TRBJ2-7, with D possibly TRBD2 on 5 matching bases. This CDR3 has 14 residues. Germline CDR1 is SGHAT and CDR2 is FQDESV (reference sequence). Trimming shortened V by 5 bases and J by 6 bases, and 17 bases separated the two germline ends. CDR3 region: CASSPPRVLGEQYF. The CDR3 nucleotides read TGTGCCAGCAGCCCACCGAGGGTACTGGGCGAGCAGTACTTC.

Concerning this clone: The sample holds other DNA sequences that translate to the same CDR3. The chain joins TRBV7-8 to TRBJ2-3, with D unclear. The ends were cut back, 5 bases at V and 6 bases at J, with 12 bases in the middle. The CDR3 sequence is 13 residues long. CDR1 SGHVS and CDR2 FQNEAQ come from the germline V gene. The CDR3 DNA reads as TGTGCCAGCAGCGCCCCCCGCGAGGATACGCAGTATTTT. Translation: CASSAPREDTQYF. Using reference TRBV7-8 and TRBJ2-3 for the parts outside the CDR3, the full variable domain is GAGVSQSPRYKVAKRGQDVALRCDPISGHVSLFWYQQALGQGPEFLTYFQNEAQLDKSGLPSDRFFAERPEGSVSTLKIQRTQQEDSAVYLCASSAPREDTQYFGPGTRLTVL.